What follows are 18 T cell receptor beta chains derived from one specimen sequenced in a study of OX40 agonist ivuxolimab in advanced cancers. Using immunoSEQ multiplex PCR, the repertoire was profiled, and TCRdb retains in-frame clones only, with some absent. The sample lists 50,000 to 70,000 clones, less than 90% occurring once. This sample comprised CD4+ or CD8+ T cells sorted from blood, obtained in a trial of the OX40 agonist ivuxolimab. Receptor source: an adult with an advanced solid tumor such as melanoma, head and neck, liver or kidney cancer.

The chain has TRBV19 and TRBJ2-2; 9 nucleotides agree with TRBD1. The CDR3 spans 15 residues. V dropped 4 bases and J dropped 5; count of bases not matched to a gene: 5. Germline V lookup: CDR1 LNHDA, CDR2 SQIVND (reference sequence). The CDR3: CASSSKQGATGELFF. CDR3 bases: TGTGCCAGTAGTAGTAAACAGGGGGCTACCGGGGAGCTGTTTTTT.

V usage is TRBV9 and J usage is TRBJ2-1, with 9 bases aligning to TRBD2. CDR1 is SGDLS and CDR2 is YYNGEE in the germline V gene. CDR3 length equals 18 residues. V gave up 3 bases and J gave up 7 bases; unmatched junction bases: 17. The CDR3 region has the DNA TGTGCCAGCAGCGGGGGAGGTAGCGGGAGACCACCGGGGAATGAGCAGTTCTTC. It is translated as CASSGGGSGRPPGNEQFF.

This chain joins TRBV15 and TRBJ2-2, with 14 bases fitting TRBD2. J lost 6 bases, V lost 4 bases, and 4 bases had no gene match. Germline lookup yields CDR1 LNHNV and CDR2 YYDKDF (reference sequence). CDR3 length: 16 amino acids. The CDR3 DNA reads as TGTGCCACCAGCAAGACTAGCGGGGGGGCCCCCGGGGAGCTGTTTTTT. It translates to CATSKTSGGAPGELFF.

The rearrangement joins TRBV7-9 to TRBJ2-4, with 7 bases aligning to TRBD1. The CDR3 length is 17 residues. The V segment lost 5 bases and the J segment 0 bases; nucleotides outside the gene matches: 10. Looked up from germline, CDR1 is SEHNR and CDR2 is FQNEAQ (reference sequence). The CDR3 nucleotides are TGTGCCAGCAGCCGCCCGACAGGGCGGCTAGCCAAAAACATTCAGTACTTC. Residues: CASSRPTGRLAKNIQYF.

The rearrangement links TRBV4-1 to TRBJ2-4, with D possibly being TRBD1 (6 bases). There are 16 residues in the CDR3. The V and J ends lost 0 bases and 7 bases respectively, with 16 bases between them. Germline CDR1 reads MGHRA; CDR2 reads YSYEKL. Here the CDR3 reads CASSQDADSLSNIQYF. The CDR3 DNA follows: TGCGCCAGCAGCCAAGATGCGGACAGCCTCTCTAACATTCAGTACTTC.

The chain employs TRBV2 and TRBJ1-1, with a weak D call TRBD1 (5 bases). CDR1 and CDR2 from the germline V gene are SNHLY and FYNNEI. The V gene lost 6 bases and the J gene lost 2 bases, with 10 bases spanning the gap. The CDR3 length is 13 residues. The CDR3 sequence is CASRWGFNTEAFF. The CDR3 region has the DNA TGTGCCAGCAGGTGGGGGTTTAACACTGAAGCTTTCTTT.

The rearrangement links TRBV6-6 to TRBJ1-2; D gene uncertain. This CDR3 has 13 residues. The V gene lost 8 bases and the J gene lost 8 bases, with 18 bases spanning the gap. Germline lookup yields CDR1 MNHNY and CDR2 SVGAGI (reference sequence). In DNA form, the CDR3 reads TGTGCCAGCTGGATCTCCGGGTCAGGAGGCTACACCTTC. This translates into CASWISGSGGYTF.

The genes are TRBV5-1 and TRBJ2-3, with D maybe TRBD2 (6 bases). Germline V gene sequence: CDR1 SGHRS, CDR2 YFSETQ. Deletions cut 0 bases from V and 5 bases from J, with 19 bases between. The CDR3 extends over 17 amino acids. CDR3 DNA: TGCGCCAGCAGCTTGGAAGGGCGGACTACCACGGGAGATACGCAGTATTTT. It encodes CASSLEGRTTTGDTQYF.

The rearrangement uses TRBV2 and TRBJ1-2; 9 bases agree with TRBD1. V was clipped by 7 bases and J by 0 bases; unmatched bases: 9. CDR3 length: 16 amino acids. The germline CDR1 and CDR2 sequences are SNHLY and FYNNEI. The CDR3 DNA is TGTGCCAGCACGGGGGACAGGGTCCGTTCTAACTATGGCTACACCTTC. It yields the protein CASTGDRVRSNYGYTF. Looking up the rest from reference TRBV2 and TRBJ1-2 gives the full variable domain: EPEVTQTPSHQVTQMGQEVILRCVPISNHLYFYWYRQILGQKVEFLVSFYNNEISEKSEIFDDQFSVERPDGSNFTLKIRSTKLEDSAMYFCASTGDRVRSNYGYTFGSGTRLTVV.

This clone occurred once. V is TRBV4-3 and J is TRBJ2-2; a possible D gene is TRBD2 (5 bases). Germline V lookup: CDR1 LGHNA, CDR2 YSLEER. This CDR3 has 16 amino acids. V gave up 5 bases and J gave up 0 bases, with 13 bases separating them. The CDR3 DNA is TGCGCCAGCAGCTCCAGGACTGGCGCGAACACCGGGGAGCTGTTTTTT. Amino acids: CASSSRTGANTGELFF.

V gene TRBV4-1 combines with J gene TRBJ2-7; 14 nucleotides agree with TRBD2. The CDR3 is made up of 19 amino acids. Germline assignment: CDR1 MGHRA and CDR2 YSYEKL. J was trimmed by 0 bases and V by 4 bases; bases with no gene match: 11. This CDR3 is CASSLTSGRAGVSSYEQYF. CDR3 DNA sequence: TGCGCCAGCAGCCTGACTAGCGGGAGGGCGGGCGTGAGCTCCTACGAGCAGTACTTC.

The CDR3 DNA is TGTGCCAGCAGTATGACCGGGACAGCCTCGGAGGGCTACACCTTC. It yields the protein CASSMTGTASEGYTF. This sequence joins TRBV6-6 and TRBJ1-2, with 7 nucleotides matching TRBD1. The CDR3 is 15 amino acids. The germline V gene has CDR1 MNHNY and CDR2 SVGAGI (reference sequence). After removal of 5 bases from V and 8 bases from J, the junction contained 14 bases not matched to a gene.

In DNA, the CDR3 is TGTGCCAGTAGTATAGCGGGCGGTACCACAGATACGCAGTATTTT. As protein: CASSIAGGTTDTQYF. The genes are TRBV19 and TRBJ2-3; D gene ambiguous. Germline CDR1 is LNHDA and CDR2 is SQIVND (reference sequence). Trimming took 1 base from V and 2 from J, leaving 10 bases between them. The CDR3 is 15 residues long. The full variable domain, with the rest looked up from reference TRBV19 and TRBJ2-3, is DGGITQSPKYLFRKEGQNVTLSCEQNLNHDAMYWYRQDPGQGLRLIYYSQIVNDFQKGDIAEGYSVSREKKESFPLTVTSAQKNPTAFYLCASSIAGGTTDTQYFGPGTRLTVL.

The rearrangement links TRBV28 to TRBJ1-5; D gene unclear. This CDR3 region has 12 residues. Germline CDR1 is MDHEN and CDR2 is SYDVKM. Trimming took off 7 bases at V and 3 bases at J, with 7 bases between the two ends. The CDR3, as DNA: TGTGCCAGCAAACGGATCAATCAGCCCCAGCATTTT. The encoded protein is CASKRINQPQHF.

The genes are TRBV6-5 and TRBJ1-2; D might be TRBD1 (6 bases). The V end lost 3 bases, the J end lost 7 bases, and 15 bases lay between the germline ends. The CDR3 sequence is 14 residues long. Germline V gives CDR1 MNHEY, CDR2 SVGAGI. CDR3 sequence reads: CASSYHRASLGYTF. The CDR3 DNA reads TGTGCCAGCAGTTATCACAGGGCGTCGCTTGGCTACACCTTC.

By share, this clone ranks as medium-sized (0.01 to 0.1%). The CDR3 nucleotides are TGCGCCAGCAGCCCCCCGGGGACAGGGAACCCCTACGAGCAGTACTTC. This sequence encodes CASSPPGTGNPYEQYF. J is TRBJ2-7 and V is TRBV4-1; 9 bases fit TRBD1. Germline V gene sequence: CDR1 MGHRA, CDR2 YSYEKL. V lost 4 bases, J lost 2 bases, and 9 bases stayed unmatched. CDR3 length: 16 amino acids.

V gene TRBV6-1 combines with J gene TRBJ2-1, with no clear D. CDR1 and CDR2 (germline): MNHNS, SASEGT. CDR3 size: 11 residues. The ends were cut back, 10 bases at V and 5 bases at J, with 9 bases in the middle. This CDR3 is CATRSNNEQFF. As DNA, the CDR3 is TGTGCCACTCGGTCGAACAATGAGCAGTTCTTC.

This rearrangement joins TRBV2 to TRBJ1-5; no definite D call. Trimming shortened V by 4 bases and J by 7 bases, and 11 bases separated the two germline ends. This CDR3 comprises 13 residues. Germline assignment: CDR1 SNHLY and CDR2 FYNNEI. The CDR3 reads CASSVQEAQPQHF. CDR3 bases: TGTGCCAGCAGTGTCCAAGAAGCGCAGCCCCAGCATTTT.